Listed here are 12 T cell receptor beta chains from one sample, sequenced in a study of a mutant IDH1 vaccine in newly diagnosed glioma. Antigens for these TCRs are unknown. Sequencing was performed with immunoSEQ multiplex PCR; in TCRdb, only in-frame clones are kept and a portion is missing. Of tens of thousands of clones in the sample, approximately 85% were seen once. The time point here: week 23, last vaccination. One vaccine dose held 300 ug of mutant IDH1 20-mer peptide and came with topical imiquimod. Sequences were derived from PBMCs, sampled from a glioma patient whose treatment included an IDH1 peptide vaccine. The receptors come from a woman in her fifties or sixties with glioma.

This clone appeared a few times. V and J are TRBV19 and TRBJ1-1; weak D call: TRBD1 (5 bases). This CDR3 is 16 amino acids long. CDR1 LNHDA and CDR2 SQIVND come from the germline V gene (reference sequence). The V and J ends lost 2 bases and 0 bases respectively, with 13 bases between them. This chain's CDR3 is CASSIQGIGVNTEAFF. The DNA for the CDR3 is TGTGCCAGTAGTATACAGGGAATTGGAGTGAACACTGAAGCTTTCTTT.

This rearrangement joins TRBV19 to TRBJ2-5; a weak D match, TRBD1 (5 bases). The CDR3 loop spans 13 amino acids. V was cut by 3 bases and J by 3 bases, with 8 bases left in between. Germline assignment: CDR1 LNHDA and CDR2 SQIVND (reference sequence). The CDR3 DNA is TGTGCCAGTAGTATGAAGGGGAAAGAGACCCAGTACTTC. Its translation: CASSMKGKETQYF.

The table lists this clone with a few counts. The chain is built from TRBV18 and TRBJ1-1, with a weak D call TRBD1 (5 bases). CDR3 size: 13 residues. CDR1 is KGHSH and CDR2 is LQKENI in the germline V gene. V lost 4 bases and J 3 bases, leaving 9 bases between the germline ends. CDR3 coding DNA: TGTGCCAGCTCACAGGGGCGGGACACTGAAGCTTTCTTT. It specifies CASSQGRDTEAFF.

This clone appeared a few times. The chain's CDR3 is CATTLAGTYIQLAFF. The DNA for the CDR3 is TGTGCCACCACCCTTGCAGGGACCTACATTCAGTTGGCTTTCTTT. The chain links TRBV15 to TRBJ1-1, with D tentatively TRBD1 (5 bases). Trimming left V 7 bases short and J 11 bases short, with 26 bases between. The germline V gene encodes CDR1 LNHNV and CDR2 YYDKDF (reference sequence). This CDR3 contains 15 residues.

The chain couples TRBV19 to TRBJ2-7, with 7 bases that match TRBD1. The germline V gene has CDR1 LNHDA and CDR2 SQIVND (reference sequence). The CDR3 is 14 residues long. J was trimmed by 4 bases and V by 6 bases; bases with no gene match: 9. This CDR3 reads CASSLRQGVYEQYF. CDR3 sequence (DNA): TGTGCCAGTAGCCTCCGGCAGGGGGTGTACGAGCAGTACTTC.

V is TRBV5-3 and J is TRBJ1-1; D is unresolved. TRBV5-3 is designated an ORF whose function remains uncertain. The length of the CDR3 is 11 residues. Trimming took off 8 bases at V and 8 bases at J, with 13 bases between the two ends. The CDR3 DNA sequence: TGTGCCAGCAGTCGACGGGTGGAAGCTTTCTTT. Translation gives CASSRRVEAFF.

The chain recombines TRBV4-2 with TRBJ2-3; D is undetermined. The length of the CDR3 is 15 residues. V gave up 1 base and J gave up 2 bases, with 10 bases separating them. The V gene's germline CDR1 is LGHNA and CDR2 YNFKEQ. CDR3 nucleotide sequence: TGTGCCAGCAGCCAAGCTACCGGCAACACAGATACGCAGTATTTT. Its translation is CASSQATGNTDTQYF.

The gene calls are TRBV27 and TRBJ1-5; D uncertain. The germline V gene has CDR1 MNHEY and CDR2 SMNVEV (reference sequence). V was cut by 8 bases and J by 2 bases, with 10 bases left in between. This CDR3 is built from 13 residues. CDR3 coding DNA: TGTGCCAGCGGGATATGGGGCAATCAGCCCCAGCATTTT. Residues: CASGIWGNQPQHF.

This sequence joins TRBV5-4 and TRBJ2-3, with 9 bases lining up with TRBD1. V lost 2 bases to trimming and J lost 3 bases; unmatched junction nucleotides: 4. This CDR3 is built from 15 residues. The germline CDR1 and CDR2 sequences are SGHNT and YYREEE (reference sequence). As DNA, the CDR3 is TGTGCCAGCAGCTTCGGGGGACAGGGTACAGATACGCAGTATTTT. It is translated as CASSFGGQGTDTQYF.

This sequence joins TRBV2 and TRBJ2-3; D unresolved. Germline V CDR1 and CDR2: SNHLY, FYNNEI. The germline V and J ends were trimmed by 5 bases and 2 bases, with 11 bases remaining between them. The CDR3 length is 14 residues. The CDR3 here is CASSSRSSTDTQYF. Here the CDR3 DNA reads TGTGCCAGCAGTTCTAGGTCCTCCACAGATACGCAGTATTTT.

This chain joins TRBV29-1 and TRBJ2-7; 11 bases match TRBD2. Per the germline V gene, CDR1 is SQVTM and CDR2 is ANQGSEA. CDR3 length: 17 residues. Losses at the gene ends were 3 bases for V and 3 bases for J; bases not matched to a gene: 13. The DNA for the CDR3 is TGCAGCGTTGACGACGGAAGACTAGCGGGAATTCTCTACGAGCAGTACTTC. This encodes CSVDDGRLAGILYEQYF.

The rearrangement uses TRBV18 and TRBJ2-7; D call uncertain. This CDR3 has 13 residues. From germline, CDR1 is KGHSH and CDR2 LQKENI. V dropped 2 bases and J dropped 2 bases, with 7 bases sitting between them. In DNA form, the CDR3 reads TGTGCCAGCTCACCAGGGTTTGCCTACGAGCAGTACTTC. It yields the protein CASSPGFAYEQYF.